The rows below give T cell receptor beta chains drawn from one sample of a study of control samples from healthy donors and cancer patients. TCRdb's copy holds only in-frame clones and misses some; the assay was immunoSEQ multiplex PCR. Among about 71,000 clones listed, around 92% were seen once. Material for sequencing was PBMCs. Receptor source: a man between 60 and 75 years old with lung cancer. The CDR3 runs from the conserved cysteine through the conserved F or W. The D gene is left open where the match is weak. Only part of the rows carry a size: once, few, many, or a class if the clone is expanded.

v_call	j_call	clone_size	d_call	cdr3_nt	cdr3_aa
TRBV6-1	TRBJ2-5	NA	NA	TGTGCCAGCAGTGAATTTCGAGGGGCCGGAGAGACCCAGTACTTC	CASSEFRGAGETQYF
TRBV12-3/TRBV12-4	TRBJ1-2	NA	NA	TGTGCCAGCAGTTTAGACCGTCGCATGGTCACCTTC	CASSLDRRMVTF
TRBV19	TRBJ1-2	NA	NA	TGTGCCAGTACCATTTTTGGGTCTAACTATGGCTACACCTTC	CASTIFGSNYGYTF
TRBV18	TRBJ1-2	once	NA	TGTGCCAGCTCATCGAGAGATGGCTACACCTTC	CASSSRDGYTF
TRBV5-1	TRBJ2-5	once	TRBD2	TGCGCCAGCAGCCTGGGGACTAGCGGGGGAAGCATGATGGAGACCCAGTACTTC	CASSLGTSGGSMMETQYF
TRBV7-9	TRBJ1-4	NA	NA	TGTGCCAGCAGCTTACGAGGGGGGGCAGACGAAAAACTGTTTTTT	CASSLRGGADEKLFF
TRBV4-1	TRBJ2-5	NA	NA	TGCGCCAGCAGCCAAGAAATCTCCCGCCAAGAGACCCAGTACTTC	CASSQEISRQETQYF
TRBV30	TRBJ1-6	NA	NA	TGTGCCTGGAGTTTTTCCTATAATTCACCCCTCCACTTT	CAWSFSYNSPLHF
TRBV6-1	TRBJ2-5	few	TRBD2	TGTGCCAGCAGTGAAACTTCGACTAGCGGGCAAGAGACCCAGTACTTC	CASSETSTSGQETQYF
TRBV18	TRBJ1-5	NA	NA	TGTGCCAGCTCACCTACACCGGATCAGCCCCAGCATTTT	CASSPTPDQPQHF
TRBV5-6	TRBJ1-1	NA	NA	TGTGCCAGCCACTGGGTCACTGAAGCTTTCTTT	CASHWVTEAFF
TRBV5-5	TRBJ1-5	NA	NA	TGTGCCAGCAGCCCATCGGACAGTGTGGGTTCGCCCCAGCATTTT	CASSPSDSVGSPQHF
TRBV2	TRBJ2-5	NA	TRBD1	TGTGCCAGCAGAAGGGACAGCCTCCCACAAGAGACCCAGTACTTC	CASRRDSLPQETQYF
TRBV10-3	TRBJ1-2	few	TRBD1	TGTGCCATCGGTGGCAGGGGGCCGGCTGGCTACACCTTC	CAIGGRGPAGYTF
TRBV6-5	TRBJ2-1	once	NA	TGTGCCAGCAGGACTTTTTACAATGAGCAGTTCTTC	CASRTFYNEQFF
TRBV6-5	TRBJ1-3	NA	TRBD1	TGTGCCAGTGCCCGGACAGGGATCGGAAACACCATATATTTT	CASARTGIGNTIYF
TRBV18	TRBJ1-1	few	NA	TGTGCCAGCTCACCACTACGGGACACTGAAGCTTTCTTT	CASSPLRDTEAFF
TRBV24-1	TRBJ1-2	NA	NA	TGTGCCACCAGTTCCGAGACTTTCTATGGCTACACCTTC	CATSSETFYGYTF
TRBV6-5	TRBJ2-3	NA	TRBD2	TGTGCCAGCAGTTACAGGCCGGGGGGGCCGGCAGATACGCAGTATTTT	CASSYRPGGPADTQYF
TRBV5-1	TRBJ2-2	NA	NA	TGCGCCAGCAGCTTGGCACGGCTCCCGAACACCGGGGAGCTGTTTTTT	CASSLARLPNTGELFF
TRBV7-2	TRBJ2-2	NA	TRBD1	TGTGCCAGCAGCTCCGGGACAGGCCCCTCCGGGGAGCTGTTTTTT	CASSSGTGPSGELFF
TRBV7-7	TRBJ2-1	NA	NA	TGTGCCAGCAGCTTACTATCCGGGGCTGAGCAGTTCTTC	CASSLLSGAEQFF
TRBV11-3	TRBJ1-1	NA	NA	TGTGCCAGCAGCTCGGGACTCACGGTGGCTGAAGCTTTCTTT	CASSSGLTVAEAFF
TRBV30	TRBJ2-7	NA	TRBD2	TGTGCCTGGAGTGCGGGGGGTGGCTACGAGCAGTACTTC	CAWSAGGGYEQYF
TRBV5-1	TRBJ2-2	NA	TRBD1	TGCGCCAGCAGCGCGGACGACAGGGATCTCACCGGGGAGCTGTTTTTT	CASSADDRDLTGELFF
TRBV5-6	TRBJ2-2	NA	TRBD2	TGTGCCAGCAAGCTTCGGCGGGGGACTGACACCGGGGAGCTGTTTTTT	CASKLRRGTDTGELFF
TRBV12-5	TRBJ1-5	NA	NA	TGTGCTAGTGGTCCGATATTTCCTGGGGATCAGCCCCAGCATTTT	CASGPIFPGDQPQHF
TRBV3-1/TRBV3-2	TRBJ2-2	NA	TRBD1	TGTGCCAGCAGCCTAACGACAGGGACCGGGGAGCTGTTTTTT	CASSLTTGTGELFF
TRBV7-9	TRBJ1-1	NA	NA	TGTGCCAGCAGCCCACAGACGGAAGCTTTCTTT	CASSPQTEAFF
TRBV7-9	TRBJ2-5	NA	TRBD2	TGTGCCAGCAGCTCGACTAGCGGGGGGCTAGAGACCCAGTACTTC	CASSSTSGGLETQYF
TRBV6-1	TRBJ2-7	few	NA	TGTGCCAGCAGTGAACGGCAGGGTGACGAGCAGTACTTC	CASSERQGDEQYF
TRBV18	TRBJ1-1	NA	NA	TGTGCCAGCTCACCGGGACTCGCGAACACTGAAGCTTTCTTT	CASSPGLANTEAFF
TRBV30	TRBJ1-4	NA	NA	TGTGCCTGGAGTCCGGGACCCTATAATGAAAAACTGTTTTTT	CAWSPGPYNEKLFF
TRBV18	TRBJ1-2	NA	NA	TGTGCCAGCTCACCTATGGGGACTAACTATGGCTACACCTTC	CASSPMGTNYGYTF
TRBV29-1	TRBJ2-5	NA	TRBD1	TGCAGCGTCCGTAACAGGGGGCAAGGGGAGACCCAGTACTTC	CSVRNRGQGETQYF
TRBV10-2	TRBJ2-5	NA	TRBD1	TGCGCCAGCAGTGAGCCCTCCTGGACAGGGGAAAAAGAGACCCAGTACTTC	CASSEPSWTGEKETQYF
TRBV15	TRBJ1-5	NA	NA	TGTGCCACCGGATGGGAGGGGAGCAATCAGCCCCAGCATTTT	CATGWEGSNQPQHF
TRBV10-1	TRBJ1-5	few	NA	TGCGCCAGCCCGGCAGGGTATCAGCCCCAGCATTTT	CASPAGYQPQHF
TRBV5-1	TRBJ1-1	NA	TRBD1	TGCGCCAGCAGCTTAGAGGACAGGATCACTGAAGCTTTCTTT	CASSLEDRITEAFF
TRBV12-3/TRBV12-4	TRBJ1-2	NA	NA	TGTGCCAGCACCCTTGTGGGGGGCCGAGGCACCTTC	CASTLVGGRGTF
TRBV5-8	TRBJ1-5	NA	TRBD1	TGTGCCAGCAGCTTGAGCGGGACAGGGATCGGGCAGCCCCAGCATTTT	CASSLSGTGIGQPQHF
TRBV5-1	TRBJ2-1	NA	NA	TGCGCCAGCAGAACAGGATTTACCAATGAGCAGTTCTTC	CASRTGFTNEQFF
TRBV11-2	TRBJ1-1	NA	NA	TGTGCCAGCAGCTTAGTTTCTGTGGATGAAGCTTTCTTT	CASSLVSVDEAFF
TRBV6-5	TRBJ1-3	NA	NA	TGTGCCAGCAGTTACTCATCGGGGGCTGGAAACACCATATATTTT	CASSYSSGAGNTIYF